A selection of T cell receptor beta chains follows, all from one sample in a study of CD8+CD57+ T cells in acquired aplastic anemia. TCRdb reprocessed the reads with MiXCR, giving one entry per CDR3 protein. Found here are 200,000 to 250,000 distinct CDR3 sequences, over 60% of them singletons; the top ten hold about 29%. The material sequenced was sorted CD4+, CD8+, or CD8+CD57+ T cells (not recorded which) from PBMCs. The receptors derive from a human donor in good health. Each CDR3 is given with its conserved first and last residue. The D gene is left open where the match is weak. Expanded clones are given a class, and other clones once, few, many or no size at all.

v_gene: TRBV9
j_gene: TRBJ2-2
abundance: NA
d_gene: TRBD1
CDR3nt: TGTGCCAGCAGCAACTCCGGGACAGCGAACACCGGGGAGCTGTTTTTT
CDR3aa: CASSNSGTANTGELFF

v_gene: TRBV10-3
j_gene: TRBJ2-3
abundance: many
d_gene: NA
CDR3nt: TGTGCCATCAGTACAGGGACAAGCACAGATACGCAGTATTTT
CDR3aa: CAISTGTSTDTQYF

v_gene: TRBV7-9
j_gene: TRBJ1-1
abundance: many
d_gene: NA
CDR3nt: TGTGCCAGCAGCCCGACAATTGGTGGGGAAGCTTTCTTT
CDR3aa: CASSPTIGGEAFF

v_gene: TRBV6-5
j_gene: TRBJ1-6
abundance: many
d_gene: TRBD1
CDR3nt: TGTGCCAGCAGCTCCGACAGGGTTAATTCACCCCTCCACTTT
CDR3aa: CASSSDRVNSPLHF

v_gene: TRBV29-1
j_gene: TRBJ1-1
abundance: NA
d_gene: NA
CDR3nt: TGCAGCGTCAAGAACACTGAAGCTTTCTTT
CDR3aa: CSVKNTEAFF

v_gene: TRBV7-9
j_gene: TRBJ2-3
abundance: NA
d_gene: NA
CDR3nt: TGTGCCAGCAGCTCCCTGGGCACAGATACGCAGTATTTT
CDR3aa: CASSSLGTDTQYF

v_gene: TRBV20-1
j_gene: TRBJ2-2
abundance: NA
d_gene: TRBD2
CDR3nt: TGCAGTGCTAACCCCGGACTAGCGGGGGACACCGGGGAGCTGTTTTTT
CDR3aa: CSANPGLAGDTGELFF

v_gene: TRBV20-1
j_gene: TRBJ2-1
abundance: few
d_gene: NA
CDR3nt: TGCAGTATCTCCCGGGCTGGTGACCACAATGAGCAGTTCTTC
CDR3aa: CSISRAGDHNEQFF

v_gene: TRBV29-1
j_gene: TRBJ2-7
abundance: NA
d_gene: NA
CDR3nt: TGCAGCGTTGTGAAGGGCCTCCAACGGTCCTACGAGCAGTACTTC
CDR3aa: CSVVKGLQRSYEQYF

v_gene: TRBV24-1
j_gene: TRBJ2-1
abundance: once
d_gene: TRBD2
CDR3nt: TGTGCCACCAGTGATCCCCCAGGACTAGCGGGGGGGCGTACTCCCAATGAGCAGTTCTTC
CDR3aa: CATSDPPGLAGGRTPNEQFF

v_gene: TRBV15
j_gene: TRBJ1-2
abundance: NA
d_gene: TRBD1
CDR3nt: TGTGCCACCAGCAGAGATCGGGGGACAGGTGTACCCTATGGCTACACCTTC
CDR3aa: CATSRDRGTGVPYGYTF

v_gene: TRBV19
j_gene: TRBJ2-1
abundance: NA
d_gene: TRBD2
CDR3nt: TGTGCCAGTAGTATAGGGGGACTAGCGGGCCTTAATGAGCAGTTCTTC
CDR3aa: CASSIGGLAGLNEQFF

v_gene: TRBV19
j_gene: TRBJ2-1
abundance: NA
d_gene: TRBD2
CDR3nt: TGTGCCAGTAGTACCTCATTTCTAGCGGGGAACTACAATGAGCAGTTCTTC
CDR3aa: CASSTSFLAGNYNEQFF

v_gene: TRBV19
j_gene: TRBJ1-1
abundance: NA
d_gene: NA
CDR3nt: TGTGCCAGTAGTATAGGGGGCCGGAACACTGAAGCTTTGTTT
CDR3aa: CASSIGGRNTEALF

v_gene: TRBV9
j_gene: TRBJ1-6
abundance: many
d_gene: NA
CDR3nt: TGTGCCAGCAGCGTAGCAACAGGTCTTTCACCCCTCCACTTT
CDR3aa: CASSVATGLSPLHF

v_gene: TRBV19
j_gene: TRBJ2-5
abundance: many
d_gene: TRBD2
CDR3nt: TGTGCCAGTAGTGGAATTAGCGGGAGGGCCGCCGAGACCCAGTACTTC
CDR3aa: CASSGISGRAAETQYF

v_gene: TRBV7-2
j_gene: TRBJ1-1
abundance: NA
d_gene: NA
CDR3nt: TGTGCCAGCAGCACCCAACTGAACACTGAAGCTTTCTTT
CDR3aa: CASSTQLNTEAFF

v_gene: TRBV7-6
j_gene: TRBJ2-2
abundance: NA
d_gene: NA
CDR3nt: TGTGCCAGCAGCTTTTTAGGGGACGCCGGGGAGCTGTTTTTT
CDR3aa: CASSFLGDAGELFF

v_gene: TRBV5-1
j_gene: TRBJ2-1
abundance: NA
d_gene: NA
CDR3nt: TGCGCCAGCAGCTTGGGCAGCTTCAATGAGCAGTTCTTC
CDR3aa: CASSLGSFNEQFF

v_gene: TRBV20-1
j_gene: TRBJ2-3
abundance: NA
d_gene: NA
CDR3nt: TGCAGTGCTAGTCTTGTAAGCGAACGCACAGATACGCAGTATTTT
CDR3aa: CSASLVSERTDTQYF

v_gene: TRBV10-3
j_gene: TRBJ2-5
abundance: NA
d_gene: TRBD2
CDR3nt: TGTGCCATCAGTCCTAGCGGGAGGGGTGAGACCCAGTACTTC
CDR3aa: CAISPSGRGETQYF

v_gene: TRBV10-3
j_gene: TRBJ1-2
abundance: NA
d_gene: NA
CDR3nt: TGTGCCATCATTGAGGACAGCTCCTATGGCTACACCTTC
CDR3aa: CAIIEDSSYGYTF

v_gene: TRBV5-1
j_gene: TRBJ2-2
abundance: many
d_gene: NA
CDR3nt: TGCGCCAGCAGCTCAGACAGCACCGGGGAGCTGTTTTTT
CDR3aa: CASSSDSTGELFF

v_gene: TRBV9
j_gene: TRBJ2-2
abundance: NA
d_gene: TRBD2
CDR3nt: TGTGCCAGCAGTGGACTAGCGGGTCCCGGGGAGCTGTTTTTT
CDR3aa: CASSGLAGPGELFF

v_gene: TRBV5-4
j_gene: TRBJ1-6
abundance: NA
d_gene: NA
CDR3nt: TGTGCCAGCAGCTTGAATCCGGGAGGGTCACCCCTCCACTTT
CDR3aa: CASSLNPGGSPLHF

v_gene: TRBV20-1
j_gene: TRBJ2-5
abundance: NA
d_gene: NA
CDR3nt: TGCAGTGCTCCGGAGGTTTTCCAAGAGACCCAGTACTTC
CDR3aa: CSAPEVFQETQYF

v_gene: TRBV5-1
j_gene: TRBJ2-7
abundance: once
d_gene: NA
CDR3nt: TGCGCCAGCAGCCGAGATACCGGGGCCTCCTACGAGCAGTACTTC
CDR3aa: CASSRDTGASYEQYF

v_gene: TRBV20-1
j_gene: TRBJ2-1
abundance: few
d_gene: TRBD2
CDR3nt: TGCAGTGCTAGAGACGGGGGGAGGGACTACAATGAGCAGTTCTTC
CDR3aa: CSARDGGRDYNEQFF

v_gene: TRBV9
j_gene: TRBJ2-5
abundance: once
d_gene: TRBD2
CDR3nt: TGTGCCAGCAGCGTGGGGACTAGCGAAGAGACCCAGTACTTC
CDR3aa: CASSVGTSEETQYF

v_gene: TRBV7-8
j_gene: TRBJ1-6
abundance: few
d_gene: TRBD1
CDR3nt: TGTGCCAGCAGCAACCAAGTGGGGACAGGGGATTCACCCCTCCACTTT
CDR3aa: CASSNQVGTGDSPLHF

v_gene: TRBV12-3/TRBV12-4
j_gene: TRBJ2-5
abundance: few
d_gene: NA
CDR3nt: TGTGCCAGCATCAAGACCGGGAAAGAGACCCAGTACTTC
CDR3aa: CASIKTGKETQYF

v_gene: TRBV19
j_gene: TRBJ2-1
abundance: many
d_gene: NA
CDR3nt: TGTGCCAGTAGTACCCTCCTGGCGGGGAGTTACAATGAGCAGTTCTTC
CDR3aa: CASSTLLAGSYNEQFF

v_gene: TRBV12-3/TRBV12-4
j_gene: TRBJ2-5
abundance: NA
d_gene: TRBD2
CDR3nt: TGTGCCAGCAGATCTACTAGCGAACGAGAGACCCAGTACTTC
CDR3aa: CASRSTSERETQYF

v_gene: TRBV15
j_gene: TRBJ1-5
abundance: NA
d_gene: NA
CDR3nt: TGTGCCACCAGCAGAGATCTGGGGCAGGGCTGGGCCCAGCATTTT
CDR3aa: CATSRDLGQGWAQHF

v_gene: TRBV2
j_gene: TRBJ1-1
abundance: few
d_gene: NA
CDR3nt: TGTGCCAGCAGTGAAGGAGACTGGGCTGAAGCTTTCTTT
CDR3aa: CASSEGDWAEAFF

v_gene: TRBV20-1
j_gene: TRBJ2-1
abundance: NA
d_gene: TRBD2
CDR3nt: TGCAGTGCTAGAGATTTAGCGGGGGGCTGGGACAATGAGCAGTTCTTC
CDR3aa: CSARDLAGGWDNEQFF

v_gene: TRBV7-9
j_gene: TRBJ2-7
abundance: many
d_gene: NA
CDR3nt: TGTGCCAGCAGCTTTCGCATCTCCTACGAGCAGTACTTC
CDR3aa: CASSFRISYEQYF

v_gene: TRBV4-1
j_gene: TRBJ2-1
abundance: NA
d_gene: NA
CDR3nt: TGCGCCAGCAGCCAAGGGGGGGGCTCCTGCAATGAGCAGTTCTTC
CDR3aa: CASSQGGGSCNEQFF

v_gene: TRBV29-1
j_gene: TRBJ2-7
abundance: few
d_gene: TRBD2
CDR3nt: TGCAGCGCTCTAGCGGGAGTAAGCTCCTACGAGCAGTACTTC
CDR3aa: CSALAGVSSYEQYF

v_gene: TRBV15
j_gene: TRBJ2-3
abundance: NA
d_gene: TRBD2
CDR3nt: TGTGCCACCAGCAGAGCGGGGACTAGCGGGTTGTCAGATACGCAGTATTTT
CDR3aa: CATSRAGTSGLSDTQYF

v_gene: TRBV29-1
j_gene: TRBJ2-1
abundance: NA
d_gene: TRBD2
CDR3nt: TGCAGCGTTGTAGGCCAGCGGGAAGTCAATGAGCAGTTCTTC
CDR3aa: CSVVGQREVNEQFF

v_gene: TRBV12-3/TRBV12-4
j_gene: TRBJ2-5
abundance: many
d_gene: NA
CDR3nt: TGTGCCAGCAGTTTATCAGGGGGAGGCGAGACCCAGTACTTC
CDR3aa: CASSLSGGGETQYF

v_gene: TRBV5-8
j_gene: TRBJ2-7
abundance: many
d_gene: TRBD1
CDR3nt: TGTGCCAGCAGCGCGGTTCCGGACAGGGGTTACTACGAGCAGTACTTC
CDR3aa: CASSAVPDRGYYEQYF

v_gene: TRBV29-1
j_gene: TRBJ2-7
abundance: many
d_gene: NA
CDR3nt: TGCAGCGTTGTAGTCCGAGCCTACGAGCAGTACTTC
CDR3aa: CSVVVRAYEQYF

v_gene: TRBV6-6
j_gene: TRBJ1-1
abundance: NA
d_gene: NA
CDR3nt: TGTGCCAGCACCGTTCCATCCTTGGGGACTGAAGCTTTCTTT
CDR3aa: CASTVPSLGTEAFF

v_gene: TRBV14
j_gene: TRBJ1-2
abundance: NA
d_gene: NA
CDR3nt: TGTGCCAGCAGCCAAGGGCTTCAGTATGGCTACACCTTC
CDR3aa: CASSQGLQYGYTF

v_gene: TRBV9
j_gene: TRBJ1-4
abundance: NA
d_gene: NA
CDR3nt: TGTGCCAGCAGCGCGGGGGGGCTGGGTGAAAAACTGTTTTTT
CDR3aa: CASSAGGLGEKLFF

v_gene: TRBV14
j_gene: TRBJ1-5
abundance: many
d_gene: NA
CDR3nt: TGTGCCAGCAGCCAATTCGTACACGGCCCCCAGCATTTT
CDR3aa: CASSQFVHGPQHF

v_gene: TRBV7-8
j_gene: TRBJ1-2
abundance: NA
d_gene: NA
CDR3nt: TGTGCCAGCAGCTTAAACGGATACTATGGCTACACCTTC
CDR3aa: CASSLNGYYGYTF

v_gene: TRBV15
j_gene: TRBJ1-2
abundance: many
d_gene: NA
CDR3nt: TGTGCCACCAGCAGAGGGGAGAATGGCTACACCTTC
CDR3aa: CATSRGENGYTF

v_gene: TRBV2
j_gene: TRBJ1-1
abundance: few
d_gene: NA
CDR3nt: TGTGCCAGCAGTGAAGGATGGGGGAACACTGAAGCTTTCTTT
CDR3aa: CASSEGWGNTEAFF

v_gene: TRBV19
j_gene: TRBJ1-6
abundance: NA
d_gene: NA
CDR3nt: TGTGCCAGTAGTACACCCTCGAGGCCACCCCTCCACTTT
CDR3aa: CASSTPSRPPLHF

v_gene: TRBV20-1
j_gene: TRBJ1-1
abundance: few
d_gene: NA
CDR3nt: TGCAGTGCCCCTGGGGGGGGGGGGACTGAAGCTTTCTTT
CDR3aa: CSAPGGGGTEAFF

v_gene: TRBV7-9
j_gene: TRBJ2-7
abundance: NA
d_gene: TRBD1
CDR3nt: TGTGCCAGCAGCTTACCGGGACAGCCCTACGAGCAGTACTTC
CDR3aa: CASSLPGQPYEQYF

v_gene: TRBV15
j_gene: TRBJ2-1
abundance: NA
d_gene: TRBD2
CDR3nt: TGTGCCACCAGCAGAGGTAGCGCGGGAGGGTGGGATGAGCAGTTCTTC
CDR3aa: CATSRGSAGGWDEQFF

v_gene: TRBV5-4
j_gene: TRBJ2-2
abundance: NA
d_gene: NA
CDR3nt: TGTGCCAGCAGAACAGGGGGGGGGCCTCCGGAGCTGTTTTTT
CDR3aa: CASRTGGGPPELFF

v_gene: TRBV11-3
j_gene: TRBJ2-1
abundance: many
d_gene: NA
CDR3nt: TGTGCCAGCAGCTTCCGAGACTACCATGAGCAGTTCTTC
CDR3aa: CASSFRDYHEQFF